The 17 T cell receptor beta chains below all came from one sample that was sequenced in a study of blood T cell repertoires in COVID-19. Some clones are missing from TCRdb's copy, which holds only in-frame ones; the method was immunoSEQ multiplex PCR. Found here are approximately 100,000 clones, 87% of them singletons; the top ten hold 3.5% to 5.5%. What was sequenced was peripheral blood. These receptors were obtained from a man in his 70s with acute or convalescent COVID-19.

V and J are TRBV5-8 and TRBJ1-4; 9 nucleotides match TRBD1. V trimming: 2 bases; J trimming: 7 bases; junction bases outside the gene matches: 3. The V gene's germline CDR1 is SGHTS and CDR2 YDEGEE. CDR3 size: 14 residues. The CDR3, as DNA: TGTGCCAGCAGCTTCGGGACAGGGAGTGAAAAACTGTTTTTT. Protein: CASSFGTGSEKLFF.

The chain uses TRBV6-6 and TRBJ1-3, with TRBD1 identical over 9 bases. This CDR3 is built from 16 residues. V lost 0 bases and J lost 4; bases outside the gene matches: 4. Germline values: CDR1 MNHNY, CDR2 SVGAGI (reference sequence). Written as DNA, the CDR3 is TGTGCCAGCAGTTACTCGGGACAGGGATCAGGAAACACCATATATTTT. This codes for CASSYSGQGSGNTIYF.

The J gene is TRBJ1-1, the V gene TRBV5-1, with D possibly being TRBD1 (6 bases). The CDR3 runs to 15 residues. The ends were cut back, 0 bases at V and 4 bases at J, with 13 bases in the middle. The V gene's germline CDR1 is SGHRS and CDR2 YFSETQ. CDR3 DNA sequence: TGCGCCAGCAGCTTGGATATGCCCAGGGGCACTGAAGCTTTCTTT. Translating gives CASSLDMPRGTEAFF.

CDR3 loop: CASSQPQARGFEKLFF. The CDR3 nucleotides are TGTGCCAGCAGTCAACCTCAGGCGCGGGGTTTCGAAAAACTGTTTTTT. This chain uses TRBV14 with TRBJ1-4; unclear D gene. Per the germline V gene, CDR1 is SGHDN and CDR2 is FVKESK. The CDR3 loop spans 16 amino acids. V lost 6 bases to trimming and J lost 8 bases, with 22 bases between them.

V is TRBV7-9 and J is TRBJ2-2, with 10 bases identical to TRBD1. Losses at the gene ends were 6 bases for V and 5 bases for J; bases not matched to a gene: 3. The CDR3 covers 14 residues. Germline V gene lookup returns CDR1 SEHNR and CDR2 FQNEAQ (reference sequence). The CDR3 spells CASRGTGETGELFF. CDR3 coding DNA: TGTGCCAGCAGGGGGACAGGGGAGACCGGGGAGCTGTTTTTT.

The CDR3 protein is CASSEARGQGINEKLFF. The CDR3 nucleotides are TGTGCCAGCAGTGAAGCGCGGGGACAGGGAATAAATGAAAAACTGTTTTTT. The chain recombines TRBV6-1 with TRBJ1-4, with 9 positions matching TRBD1. Looked up from germline, CDR1 is MNHNS and CDR2 is SASEGT. The CDR3 consists of 17 residues. Trimming took 0 bases from V and 5 from J; bases not matched to a gene: 7.

V gene TRBV5-1 combines with J gene TRBJ1-1, with 9 bases aligning to TRBD1. Germline V CDR1 and CDR2: SGHRS, YFSETQ. V lost 4 bases to trimming and J lost 4 bases; unmatched junction nucleotides: 11. The CDR3 runs 16 residues. The DNA of the CDR3 is TGCGCCAGCAGCCCAACAGGGGGCGTATTTTCCACTGAAGCTTTCTTT. This codes for CASSPTGGVFSTEAFF.

V and J are TRBV7-9 and TRBJ1-2; D is perhaps TRBD1 (5 bases). Germline V gene lookup returns CDR1 SEHNR and CDR2 FQNEAQ (reference sequence). Trimming took off 4 bases at V and 8 bases at J, with 17 bases between the two ends. The length of the CDR3 is 14 residues. This chain's CDR3 is CASSSPGGVEGYTF. The CDR3 DNA follows: TGTGCCAGCAGCTCCCCCGGGGGAGTTGAGGGCTACACCTTC.

This clone has a single count. The chain links TRBV19 to TRBJ1-6; 8 positions match TRBD1. Germline V lookup: CDR1 LNHDA, CDR2 SQIVND (reference sequence). The CDR3 runs to 15 residues. V shed 3 bases, J shed 6 bases, and the junction held 4 bases outside the gene matches. This chain's CDR3 is CASSIATGGNSPLHF. CDR3 sequence (DNA): TGTGCCAGTAGTATCGCAACAGGGGGTAATTCACCCCTCCACTTT. The entire variable domain, with the rest obtained from reference TRBV19 and TRBJ1-6, is as follows: DGGITQSPKYLFRKEGQNVTLSCEQNLNHDAMYWYRQDPGQGLRLIYYSQIVNDFQKGDIAEGYSVSREKKESFPLTVTSAQKNPTAFYLCASSIATGGNSPLHFGNGTRLTVT.

The gene calls are TRBV10-3 and TRBJ1-5; 7 nucleotides align to TRBD1. Trimming removed 2 bases from V and 7 bases from J; junction bases left unmatched: 11. Germline CDR1 and CDR2: ENHRY and SYGVKD. The CDR3 is 16 amino acids. The CDR3 spells CAISERGVQGLQPQHF. CDR3 in DNA: TGTGCCATCAGTGAGAGAGGTGTACAGGGGTTACAGCCCCAGCATTTT.

This clone was seen only once. The V call is TRBV7-8, the J call TRBJ1-4; 7 positions agree with TRBD1. In germline, CDR1 is SGHVS, CDR2 FQNEAQ. This CDR3 spans 16 amino acids. V was clipped by 1 base and J by 7 bases; unmatched bases: 9. As DNA, the CDR3 is TGTGCCAGCAGCTTAGACGCGGCAGGGGGTTTTGAAAAACTGTTTTTT. This codes for CASSLDAAGGFEKLFF.

The chain joins TRBV5-1 to TRBJ1-1; D is possibly TRBD1 (6 bases). The CDR3 extends over 14 amino acids. Trimming removed 0 bases from V and 5 bases from J, with 11 bases in between. Germline loops: CDR1 SGHRS, CDR2 YFSETQ. The CDR3 nucleotides read TGCGCCAGCAGCTTGGACAGGGCCGGTACTGAAGCTTTCTTT. Protein sequence: CASSLDRAGTEAFF.

The CDR3 is CSVDKGGQGNTIYF. DNA for the CDR3: TGCAGCGTTGATAAGGGGGGACAGGGAAACACCATATATTTT. The chain uses TRBV29-1 and TRBJ1-3; 7 nucleotides match TRBD1. The CDR3 has 14 amino acids. V shed 3 bases, J shed 4 bases, and the junction held 6 bases outside the gene matches. Germline V gene sequence: CDR1 SQVTM, CDR2 ANQGSEA.

V is TRBV5-4 and J is TRBJ2-5, with TRBD2 as a possible D gene (5 bases). Germline CDR1 is SGHNT and CDR2 is YYREEE (reference sequence). This CDR3 comprises 15 residues. V shed 1 base and J shed 3 bases, with 13 bases lying between them. The CDR3 DNA reads as TGTGCCAGCAGCTTGCCCGGACTTCTAAAAGAGACCCAGTACTTC. Its protein product is CASSLPGLLKETQYF. The entire variable domain, with the rest obtained from reference TRBV5-4 and TRBJ2-5, is as follows: ETGVTQSPTHLIKTRGQQVTLRCSSQSGHNTVSWYQQALGQGPQFIFQYYREEENGRGNFPPRFSGLQFPNYSSELNVNALELDDSALYLCASSLPGLLKETQYFGPGTRLLVL.

This clone came up once. This chain connects TRBV5-1 to TRBJ2-7, with no clear D. The ends were cut back, 2 bases at V and 2 bases at J, with 17 bases in the middle. Germline CDR1 and CDR2: SGHRS and YFSETQ. This CDR3 comprises 16 residues. This CDR3 reads CASSFLSPGTTYEQYF. CDR3 DNA: TGCGCCAGCAGCTTTCTTTCGCCGGGTACGACCTACGAGCAGTACTTC.

This sequence joins TRBV3-1 (or the pseudogene TRBV3-2) and TRBJ1-6, with 8 bases identical to TRBD1. The CDR3 contains 14 residues. V gave up 2 bases and J gave up 8 bases; unmatched junction bases: 2. Germline V lookup: CDR1 LGHDT, CDR2 YNNKEL (reference sequence). CDR3 protein: CASSQQGADSPLHF. DNA for the CDR3: TGTGCCAGCAGCCAACAGGGGGCCGATTCACCCCTCCACTTT.

This clone appeared a few times. The chain combines TRBV6-2 or TRBV6-3 with TRBJ1-1; the D gene is possibly TRBD1 (6 bases). Germline V lookup: CDR1 MNHEY, CDR2 SVGEGT. CDR3 length equals 13 residues. V was shortened by 6 bases and J by 5 bases, with 13 bases between the two germline ends. Here the CDR3 DNA reads TGTGCCAGCAGCCCAGGGGCGCGGACTGAAGCTTTCTTT. Amino acid sequence: CASSPGARTEAFF.